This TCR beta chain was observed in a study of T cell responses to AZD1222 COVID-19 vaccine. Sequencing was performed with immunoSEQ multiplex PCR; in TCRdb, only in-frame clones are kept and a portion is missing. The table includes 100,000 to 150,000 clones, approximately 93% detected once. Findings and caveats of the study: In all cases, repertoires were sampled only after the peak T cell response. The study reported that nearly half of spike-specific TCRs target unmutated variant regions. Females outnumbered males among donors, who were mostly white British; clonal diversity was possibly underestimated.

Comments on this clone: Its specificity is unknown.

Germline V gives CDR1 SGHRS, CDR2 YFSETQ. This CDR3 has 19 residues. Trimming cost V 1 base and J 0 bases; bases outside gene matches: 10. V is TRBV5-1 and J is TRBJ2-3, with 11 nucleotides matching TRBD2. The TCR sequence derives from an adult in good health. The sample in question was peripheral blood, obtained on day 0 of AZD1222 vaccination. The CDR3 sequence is CASSLSNMRTSGSTDTQYF. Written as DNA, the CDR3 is TGCGCCAGCAGCTTGTCTAATATGCGGACTAGCGGGAGCACAGATACGCAGTATTTT.